This TCR beta chain was identified during a study of cytomegalovirus exposure and HLA in healthy donors. General study findings and limits: Most CMV-associated TCR beta chains appeared HLA-restricted in a later analysis. Some V segments (TRBV6-2 and TRBV6-3 among them) were excluded as indistinguishable.

V was clipped by 2 bases and J by 3 bases; unmatched bases: 5. CDR3 length: 15 residues. CDR1 and CDR2 (germline): MNHEY, SMNVEV (reference sequence). With regard to this clone: Its antigen remains unidentified.

Researchers ran the PCR with 60 Vbeta and 13 Jbeta primers. This table comes from immunoSEQ multiplex PCR, and its TCRdb copy is limited to in-frame clones, with some not included. The table shows about 160,000 clones, with 70% to 85% occurring only once. This clonotype was obtained from a man between 40 and 49 years old in good health and CMV-seronegative. This rearrangement joins TRBV27 to TRBJ2-7, with 9 bases matching TRBD2. Sequencing used PBMCs. DNA for the CDR3: TGTGCCAGCAGTTTAATTCCTAGCGGGAACTACGAGCAGTACTTC. Its translation: CASSLIPSGNYEQYF.